The T cell receptor (beta chain) under discussion was sequenced for a study of cytomegalovirus exposure and HLA in healthy donors. Researchers ran the PCR with 60 Vbeta and 13 Jbeta primers. Measured with immunoSEQ multiplex PCR; TCRdb has only the in-frame clones, and not every one. This sample's table has some 42,000 clones. Remarks on this clone: Its antigen is still unknown.

Notes on the study in general: Later analysis demonstrated an association between a missense DCLRE1C variant and TCR beta V- and J-gene trimming. By HLA locus, TCR association rates varied in a later analysis, with DRB1 showing the most and HLA-C the fewest. Most TCR sequences proved rare, with some public TCRs found in many donors.

Sequences were obtained from PBMCs. The origin of this receptor is a man in his thirties or forties in good health and CMV-seronegative.

This chain's CDR3 is CASSPPQQPQHF. CDR3 DNA: TGTGCCAGCAGCCCCCCCCAGCAGCCCCAGCATTTT. This chain connects TRBV7-2 to TRBJ1-5; no definite D call. The ends were cut back, 5 bases at V and 7 bases at J, with 9 bases in the middle. CDR1 is SGHTA and CDR2 is FQGNSA in the germline V gene. There are 12 residues in the CDR3.